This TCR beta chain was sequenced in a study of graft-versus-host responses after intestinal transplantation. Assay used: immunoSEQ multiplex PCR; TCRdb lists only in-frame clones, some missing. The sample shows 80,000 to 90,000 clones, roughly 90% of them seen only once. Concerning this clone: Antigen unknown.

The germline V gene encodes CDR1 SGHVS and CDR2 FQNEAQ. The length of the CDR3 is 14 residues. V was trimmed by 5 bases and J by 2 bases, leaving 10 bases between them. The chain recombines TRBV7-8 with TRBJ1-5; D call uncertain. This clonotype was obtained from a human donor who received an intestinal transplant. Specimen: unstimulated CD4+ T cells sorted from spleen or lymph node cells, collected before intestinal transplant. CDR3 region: CASSPREGNQPQHF. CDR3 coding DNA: TGTGCCAGCAGCCCCCGGGAGGGCAATCAGCCCCAGCATTTT.